Below, 31 T cell receptor beta chains from the same sample are listed, as sequenced in a study of blood T cell repertoires in COVID-19. Data came from immunoSEQ multiplex PCR; TCRdb stores just in-frame clones and leaves some out. Among approximately 70,000 clones, 85% to 90% were seen once, and the ten largest hold 1.2%. Sequenced input: peripheral blood. The receptors here all came from a woman between 55 and 75 years old with acute or convalescent COVID-19.

The rearrangement uses TRBV7-9 and TRBJ2-5; TRBD2 matches 13 bases. The CDR3 runs to 17 residues. The junction had 10 bases not matched to a gene; V was cut back by 5 bases and J by 4 bases. Germline V CDR1 and CDR2: SEHNR, FQNEAQ (reference sequence). The CDR3 DNA is TGTGCCAGCAGCACCCTGACTAGCGGGGGGCCCCGAGAGACCCAGTACTTC. Translating it yields CASSTLTSGGPRETQYF.

This clone was picked up one time. The rearrangement joins TRBV19 to TRBJ2-5, with D unresolved. CDR3 length: 16 amino acids. Trimming took 3 bases from V and 3 from J, leaving 17 bases between them. The germline gives CDR1 LNHDA, CDR2 SQIVND (reference sequence). The CDR3 sequence is CASSMELQRLKETQYF. The CDR3 DNA reads TGTGCCAGTAGTATGGAGCTCCAAAGACTTAAAGAGACCCAGTACTTC.

J is TRBJ1-1 and V is TRBV7-2; no clear D. There are 14 residues in the CDR3. CDR1 is SGHTA, CDR2 FQGNSA, per germline. Between the trimmed V and J ends, which lost 6 bases and 1 base, there was a span of 12 bases. The CDR3 DNA reads as TGTGCCAGCAGACTAGGGCGGGAGAACACTGAAGCTTTCTTT. It specifies CASRLGRENTEAFF.

The V gene is TRBV21-1, the J gene TRBJ1-1. TRBV21-1 is recorded as a pseudogene. This CDR3 is built from 18 residues. The CDR3 bases are TGTGCCAGCAGCAAAGAAGAGAAGGGCCTCCGGGAGTACACTGAAGCTTTCTTT. Its protein is CASSKEEKGLREYTEAFF.

This clone occurred a few times. The rearrangement uses TRBV7-3 and TRBJ1-3; D unresolved. Germline V gives CDR1 SGHTA, CDR2 FQGTGA. The CDR3 is 13 amino acids. V lost 2 bases to trimming and J lost 4 bases, with 6 bases between them. CDR3 sequence: CASSLAQGNTIYF. In DNA form, the CDR3 reads TGTGCCAGCAGCTTAGCACAGGGAAACACCATATATTTT.

The rearrangement links TRBV5-6 to TRBJ1-1; weak D call: TRBD1 (6 bases). CDR3 size: 14 residues. Germline CDR1 and CDR2: SGHDT and YYEEEE. Trimming removed 0 bases from V and 0 bases from J, with 6 bases in between. CDR3 in amino acids: CASSLEGVNTEAFF. The CDR3 DNA sequence: TGTGCCAGCAGCTTGGAGGGGGTGAACACTGAAGCTTTCTTT.

The chain is built from TRBV2 and TRBJ2-1; a weak D match, TRBD2 (5 bases). The CDR3 covers 13 residues. The ends were cut back, 3 bases at V and 2 bases at J, with 5 bases in the middle. Per the germline V gene, CDR1 is SNHLY and CDR2 is FYNNEI. The CDR3 here is CASSEGAYNEQFF. The CDR3 DNA reads as TGTGCCAGCAGTGAGGGAGCCTACAATGAGCAGTTCTTC.

This chain connects TRBV23-1 to TRBJ2-7; D possibly corresponds to TRBD2 (6 bases). TRBV23-1 carries the ORF label, with uncertain function. The length of the CDR3 is 13 residues. The CDR3 here is CASRGGNLYGQYV. CDR3 bases: TGCGCCAGCAGGGGGGGAAACCTGTACGGGCAGTACGTC.

The chain uses TRBV7-9 and TRBJ1-2; 8 nucleotides match TRBD1. This CDR3 region has 15 residues. Unmatched junction bases numbered 8, after V lost 0 bases and J lost 8 bases. The germline gives CDR1 SEHNR, CDR2 FQNEAQ (reference sequence). The CDR3, as DNA: TGTGCCAGCAGCTTAGCCCTAGCGTCAGGGGGCGGCTACACCTTC. Translation gives CASSLALASGGGYTF.

The V and J genes are TRBV2 and TRBJ1-4; perhaps TRBD1 as D (6 bases). The germline V gene has CDR1 SNHLY and CDR2 FYNNEI. Trimming removed 3 bases from V and 0 bases from J, with 14 bases in between. The CDR3 spans 17 residues. The CDR3 protein is CASSDRGGPATNEKLFF. DNA for the CDR3: TGTGCCAGCAGTGATCGGGGGGGGCCCGCAACTAATGAAAAACTGTTTTTT.

The J gene is TRBJ2-7, the V gene TRBV28; no reliable D call. CDR3 length equals 15 residues. V lost 3 bases and J 4 bases, leaving 16 bases between the germline ends. The germline gives CDR1 MDHEN, CDR2 SYDVKM. CDR3 in amino acids: CASSFGPLTSYEQYV. CDR3 bases: TGTGCCAGCAGTTTTGGGCCCCTTACCTCTTACGAGCAGTACGTC.

This chain links TRBV5-1 with TRBJ1-1; no reliable D call. V was pared by 3 bases and J by 0 bases, with 18 bases between. Looked up from germline, CDR1 is SGHRS and CDR2 is YFSETQ. CDR3 length: 17 residues. This chain's CDR3 is CASSSVPSTDLNTEAFF. CDR3 in DNA: TGCGCCAGCAGCTCCGTACCCTCCACAGATTTGAACACTGAAGCTTTCTTT. Filled out from reference TRBV5-1 and TRBJ1-1, the complete variable domain reads KAGVTQTPRYLIKTRGQQVTLSCSPISGHRSVSWYQQTPGQGLQFLFEYFSETQRNKGNFPGRFSGRQFSNSRSEMNVSTLELGDSALYLCASSSVPSTDLNTEAFFGQGTRLTVV.

V and J are TRBV2 and TRBJ1-2; TRBD1 agrees at 12 bases. The CDR3 is made up of 15 amino acids. CDR1 is SNHLY, CDR2 FYNNEI, per germline. The ends lost 2 bases at V and 8 bases at J; junction bases unmatched: 6. The CDR3 loop is CASSEKGTGGKGYTF. CDR3 sequence (DNA): TGTGCCAGCAGTGAAAAGGGGACAGGGGGCAAAGGCTACACCTTC.

The rearrangement links TRBV12-3 or TRBV12-4 to TRBJ1-1; tentative D call: TRBD1 (5 bases). This CDR3 is 12 amino acids long. V was trimmed by 6 bases and J by 4 bases, leaving 9 bases between them. For the CDR3, the DNA is TGTGCCAGCAGCCCGGGGGGCACTGAAGCTTTCTTT. It specifies CASSPGGTEAFF.

The rearrangement joins TRBV6-5 to TRBJ2-1; TRBD2 agrees at 8 bases. V was clipped by 8 bases and J by 9 bases; unmatched bases: 12. Germline loops: CDR1 MNHEY, CDR2 SVGAGI. There are 14 residues in the CDR3. This chain's CDR3 is CASCNAGGGSEQFF. CDR3 in DNA: TGTGCCAGCTGCAACGCCGGGGGGGGAAGTGAGCAGTTCTTC.

J is TRBJ1-1 and V is TRBV4-1, with D possibly matching TRBD1 (6 bases). The CDR3 consists of 11 residues. Germline V gene lookup returns CDR1 MGHRA and CDR2 YSYEKL. V was shortened by 10 bases and J by 6 bases, with 12 bases between the two germline ends. The CDR3 nucleotides read TGCGCCACCAAGGGGGTCGCTGAAGCTTTCTTT. It is translated as CATKGVAEAFF.

CDR3 nucleotides: TGTGCCAGCAGCTTAGTGATGGGTCAGGGGCAAGAGACCCAGTACTTC. It specifies CASSLVMGQGQETQYF. The chain joins TRBV7-9 to TRBJ2-5; D is perhaps TRBD1 (6 bases). Germline V lookup: CDR1 SEHNR, CDR2 FQNEAQ (reference sequence). The V end was cut by 1 base, the J end by 2 bases, with 14 bases between. The CDR3 covers 16 residues.

The chain is built from TRBV15 and TRBJ2-3; D call uncertain. The CDR3 totals 14 residues. Trimming took 0 bases from V and 4 from J, leaving 8 bases between them. The V gene's germline CDR1 is LNHNV and CDR2 YYDKDF (reference sequence). CDR3 region: CATSRDRGADTQYF. The CDR3 coding sequence is TGTGCCACCAGCAGAGATCGAGGAGCAGATACGCAGTATTTT.

The CDR3 nucleotides read TGCAGCGTTGAAGGTTGGGGGACACAGGGGGTGGCAGAGACCCAGTACTTC. The encoded protein is CSVEGWGTQGVAETQYF. The chain links TRBV29-1 to TRBJ2-5, with TRBD1 identical over 8 bases. The germline V gene encodes CDR1 SQVTM and CDR2 ANQGSEA. Trimming removed 1 base from V and 4 bases from J; junction bases left unmatched: 14. This CDR3 is built from 17 residues. The complete variable domain, with remaining parts taken from reference TRBV29-1 and TRBJ2-5, reads SAVISQKPSRDICQRGTSLTIQCQVDSQVTMMFWYRQQPGQSLTLIATANQGSEATYESGFVIDKFPISRPNLTFSTLTVSNMSPEDSSIYLCSVEGWGTQGVAETQYFGPGTRLLVL.

The gene calls are TRBV19 and TRBJ1-1; perhaps TRBD1 as D (5 bases). Germline CDR1 reads LNHDA; CDR2 reads SQIVND (reference sequence). Between the trimmed V and J ends, which lost 5 bases and 4 bases, there was a span of 11 bases. CDR3 length equals 13 residues. CDR3 nucleotide sequence: TGTGCCAGTAGTGCCCAGACAGCCACTGAAGCTTTCTTT. Translating gives CASSAQTATEAFF.

The chain has TRBV6-5 and TRBJ2-3, with TRBD1 as a possible D gene (6 bases). The CDR3 runs 14 residues. The ends were cut back, 2 bases at V and 6 bases at J, with 12 bases in the middle. Germline V gene sequence: CDR1 MNHEY, CDR2 SVGAGI. The CDR3 nucleotides are TGTGCCAGCAGTTACCGGACAGCGGCGGATACGCAGTATTTT. Translation gives CASSYRTAADTQYF.

The chain employs TRBV7-2 and TRBJ1-1; 11 bases are shared with TRBD1. Trimming at V came to 5 bases and at J to 0 bases, leaving 8 bases not matched to a gene. From germline, CDR1 is SGHTA and CDR2 FQGNSA. This CDR3 is built from 17 residues. This CDR3 is CASSQGQGGLMNTEAFF. Here the CDR3 DNA reads TGTGCCAGCAGCCAGGGACAGGGGGGGTTAATGAACACTGAAGCTTTCTTT.

The chain carries TRBV6-5 and TRBJ2-3; D gene uncertain. Germline CDR1 reads MNHEY; CDR2 reads SVGAGI. Trimming cost V 8 bases and J 1 base, with 13 bases left between them. The CDR3 contains 14 residues. CDR3 sequence (DNA): TGTGCCAGCGGCCGCCTAGAAGGCACAGATACGCAGTATTTT. Amino acids: CASGRLEGTDTQYF.

The rearrangement joins TRBV29-1 to TRBJ1-1, with a possible D match to TRBD1 (5 bases). The germline V and J ends were trimmed by 7 bases and 2 bases, with 11 bases remaining between them. The CDR3 runs 12 residues. Germline CDR1 SQVTM, CDR2 ANQGSEA. Here the CDR3 DNA reads TGCAGCGGGGGCAGCGTCAACACTGAAGCTTTCTTT. It translates to CSGGSVNTEAFF.

The V gene is TRBV4-2, the J gene TRBJ1-4, with unresolved D. Trimming removed 0 bases at V and 4 bases at J, with 9 bases between. This CDR3 has 15 residues. Per germline, CDR1 LGHNA and CDR2 YNFKEQ. The CDR3 DNA reads TGTGCCAGCAGCCAAGATTACCAGTTTAATGAAAAACTGTTTTTT. This sequence encodes CASSQDYQFNEKLFF.

The rearrangement links TRBV3-1 (or the pseudogene TRBV3-2) to TRBJ2-7; 8 nucleotides match TRBD1. V dropped 4 bases and J dropped 4; count of bases not matched to a gene: 0. Germline CDR1 reads LGHDT; CDR2 reads YNNKEL (reference sequence). The CDR3 runs to 12 residues. The DNA for the CDR3 is TGTGCCAGCAGCCGACAGGGGTACGAGCAGTACGTC. Translation gives CASSRQGYEQYV.

This chain connects TRBV7-7 to TRBJ2-1; TRBD1 matches 10 bases. The CDR3 spans 14 residues. V was clipped by 2 bases and J by 9 bases; unmatched bases: 4. Germline V gene data show CDR1 as SSHAT and CDR2 as FNYEAQ (reference sequence). As DNA, the CDR3 is TGTGCCAGCAGCTTAATGGGACAGGGGACTGAGCAGTTCTTC. Its protein is CASSLMGQGTEQFF.

The chain is built from TRBV6-5 and TRBJ2-1, with a possible D match to TRBD2 (7 bases). The CDR3 covers 15 residues. Trimming left V 8 bases short and J 4 bases short, with 18 bases between. Germline V gene sequence: CDR1 MNHEY, CDR2 SVGAGI. DNA of the CDR3: TGTGCCAGCGTCTTAAGGGGGGGTAGTTACAATGAGCAGTTCTTC. Its translation is CASVLRGGSYNEQFF.

For the CDR3, the DNA is TGTGCCAGCAGCGCGAGGACAGGCGGGGAGCTGTTTTTT. This codes for CASSARTGGELFF. The chain employs TRBV9 and TRBJ2-2; TRBD1 matches 7 bases. Germline V gene lookup returns CDR1 SGDLS and CDR2 YYNGEE. This CDR3 spans 13 amino acids. J lost 7 bases, V lost 3 bases, and 3 bases had no gene match.

This sequence joins TRBV15 and TRBJ1-5; D is unresolved. CDR1 and CDR2 (germline): LNHNV, YYDKDF (reference sequence). The CDR3 is made up of 15 amino acids. V lost 0 bases, J lost 2 bases, and 8 bases lay in between. The CDR3 is CATSRDPGGNQPQHF. The CDR3 bases are TGTGCCACCAGCAGAGACCCCGGGGGCAATCAGCCCCAGCATTTT. Full variable domain (missing parts from reference TRBV15 and TRBJ1-5): DAMVIQNPRYQVTQFGKPVTLSCSQTLNHNVMYWYQQKSSQAPKLLFHYYDKDFNNEADTPDNFQSRRPNTSFCFLDIRSPGLGDTAMYLCATSRDPGGNQPQHFGDGTRLSIL.

The chain recombines TRBV6-1 with TRBJ2-7; D gene unclear. The CDR3 is made up of 13 amino acids. The V gene lost 1 base and the J gene lost 3 bases, with 7 bases spanning the gap. Germline V gene sequence: CDR1 MNHNS, CDR2 SASEGT. DNA for the CDR3: TGTGCCAGCAGTGAAGTTTTGAGCTACGAGCAGTACGTC. Amino acid sequence: CASSEVLSYEQYV.